These 30 T cell receptor beta chains came from one sample sequenced in a study of T cell repertoires in cytomegalovirus infection. These receptors lack a known antigen. One entry per CDR3 protein, called by TCRdb with MiXCR from the reads. The data contain about 270,000 distinct CDR3 sequences, 20% to 25% of them singletons. The source material was cultured PBMCs, sampled from culture after CMV antigen stimulation. The receptors shown here come from a human donor in good health (CMV status not recorded). Some clones in this sample may be carry-over from other donors' samples.

This clonotype was counted many times. This chain links TRBV24-1 with TRBJ2-1; a weak D match, TRBD1 (5 bases). Germline CDR1 is KGHDR and CDR2 is SFDVKD. V was pared by 3 bases and J by 4 bases, with 15 bases between. This CDR3 has 16 residues. CDR3 DNA: TGTGCCACCAGTGATCCCCATCGCAGGGAATACAATGAGCAGTTCTTC. Its protein is CATSDPHRREYNEQFF.

This clonotype was detected ten times or more. The J gene is TRBJ2-2, the V gene TRBV7-2; D is possibly TRBD2 (6 bases). Germline values: CDR1 SGHTA, CDR2 FQGNSA. Trimming removed 5 bases from V and 6 bases from J, with 13 bases in between. The CDR3 is made up of 14 amino acids. CDR3 loop: CASSTDGGPGELFF. CDR3 sequence (DNA): TGTGCCAGCAGCACCGACGGGGGTCCCGGGGAGCTGTTTTTT. The variable domain in full, completed from reference TRBV7-2 and TRBJ2-2, reads GAGVSQSPSNKVTEKGKDVELRCDPISGHTALYWYRQSLGQGLEFLIYFQGNSAPDKSGLPSDRFSAERTGGSVSTLTIQRTQQEDSAVYLCASSTDGGPGELFFGEGSRLTVL.

The gene calls are TRBV27 and TRBJ2-1, with D perhaps TRBD2 (6 bases). The CDR3 loop spans 17 amino acids. Germline CDR1 and CDR2: MNHEY and SMNVEV (reference sequence). Trimming cost V 6 bases and J 6 bases, with 24 bases left between them. CDR3 coding DNA: TGTGCCAGCAGCCCCCTCCCCCGCGGGAACCCCCCCAATGAGCAGTTCTTC. This codes for CASSPLPRGNPPNEQFF.

Only a few counts were recorded for this clonotype. The chain joins TRBV12-3 or TRBV12-4 to TRBJ2-7; D gene unclear. V shed 6 bases and J shed 4 bases, with 13 bases lying between them. The CDR3 length is 13 residues. CDR3 loop: CASSPRPPYEQYF. CDR3 nucleotides: TGTGCCAGCAGCCCTCGTCCCCCATACGAGCAGTACTTC.

This clonotype was counted between two and nine times. The rearrangement links TRBV7-7 to TRBJ2-1, with TRBD2 matching over 8 bases. Losses at the gene ends were 3 bases for V and 4 bases for J; bases not matched to a gene: 8. This CDR3 spans 16 amino acids. The germline V gene has CDR1 SSHAT and CDR2 FNYEAQ (reference sequence). The CDR3 DNA reads TGTGCCAGCAGCTTCACTAGCGGAGGCTCTTACAATGAGCAGTTCTTC. This codes for CASSFTSGGSYNEQFF.

In this sample, this clonotype turned up a few times. V and J are TRBV7-2 and TRBJ1-6, with a possible D match to TRBD1 (5 bases). The germline CDR1 and CDR2 sequences are SGHTA and FQGNSA. V dropped 2 bases and J dropped 7 bases, with 12 bases sitting between them. The CDR3 extends over 15 amino acids. In nucleotides, the CDR3 is TGTGCCAGCAGCTTATGGGGGTCGACAAATTCACCCCTCCACTTT. Translated: CASSLWGSTNSPLHF.

The V call is TRBV6-1, the J call TRBJ2-2; 12 nucleotides match TRBD2. The CDR3 loop spans 15 amino acids. Germline V gene sequence: CDR1 MNHNS, CDR2 SASEGT. The V segment lost 6 bases and the J segment 7 bases; nucleotides outside the gene matches: 6. The CDR3 reads CASRWTSGTSGELFF. The CDR3 region has the DNA TGTGCCAGCAGGTGGACTAGCGGGACGAGCGGGGAGCTGTTTTTT.

Only a few counts were recorded for this clonotype. V and J are TRBV28 and TRBJ1-5, with D unclear. The germline CDR1 and CDR2 sequences are MDHEN and SYDVKM. The CDR3 runs to 11 residues. The ends were cut back, 6 bases at V and 9 bases at J, with 9 bases in the middle. The CDR3 sequence is CASSTSTPQHF. In DNA, the CDR3 is TGTGCCAGCAGCACGAGTACGCCCCAGCATTTT.

The J gene is TRBJ1-5, the V gene TRBV20-1; no firm D call. The germline V gene encodes CDR1 DFQATT and CDR2 SNEGSKA (reference sequence). This CDR3 is built from 16 residues. Trimming cost V 6 bases and J 0 bases, with 18 bases left between them. The CDR3 protein is CSAQSPDGYSNQPQHF. For the CDR3, the DNA is TGCAGTGCCCAGTCCCCGGATGGATATAGCAATCAGCCCCAGCATTTT.

This chain connects TRBV19 to TRBJ2-7; the D gene could be TRBD1 or TRBD2 (5 bases each). Trimming stripped 7 bases from V and 2 bases from J, with 15 bases between. The CDR3 runs to 14 residues. Germline values: CDR1 LNHDA, CDR2 SQIVND (reference sequence). CDR3 DNA sequence: TGTGCCAGTAATCCCGGGACCGCCACCTACGAGCAGTACTTC. It specifies CASNPGTATYEQYF.

This CDR3 reads CASSLSRGPREDTQYF. The CDR3 nucleotides read TGTGCCAGCAGTTTATCCAGGGGCCCCCGGGAGGATACGCAGTATTTT. The chain joins TRBV12-3 or TRBV12-4 to TRBJ2-3; D may correspond to TRBD1 or TRBD2 (6 bases each). CDR3 size: 16 residues. Deletions cut 2 bases from V and 6 bases from J, with 18 bases between.

This clonotype came up once. The rearrangement joins TRBV19 to TRBJ1-1, with a weak D call TRBD1 (5 bases). The V gene's germline CDR1 is LNHDA and CDR2 SQIVND (reference sequence). CDR3 size: 13 residues. Trimming removed 1 base at V and 6 bases at J, with 9 bases between. CDR3 sequence: CASSIGTLSEAFF. The CDR3 DNA follows: TGTGCCAGTAGTATAGGGACATTATCTGAAGCTTTCTTT.

This clonotype was observed a few times. The V call is TRBV27, the J call TRBJ1-1, with D unclear. The germline CDR1 and CDR2 sequences are MNHEY and SMNVEV (reference sequence). V was pared by 1 base and J by 1 base, with 10 bases between. This CDR3 is built from 15 residues. DNA for the CDR3: TGTGCCAGCAGTTTATGGGCAGGCTCGAACACTGAAGCTTTCTTT. It translates to CASSLWAGSNTEAFF.

This clonotype was detected only a few times. The V and J genes are TRBV19 and TRBJ2-2; D uncertain. CDR1 is LNHDA, CDR2 SQIVND, per germline (reference sequence). V was cut by 3 bases and J by 6 bases, with 8 bases left in between. The CDR3 is 13 amino acids. The CDR3 nucleotides read TGTGCCAGTAGTATCGCCTTCCCCGGGGAGCTGTTTTTT. As protein: CASSIAFPGELFF.

The gene calls are TRBV6-2 or TRBV6-3 and TRBJ2-4; D is unclear. The CDR3 is 13 residues long. V lost 2 bases and J lost 9, with 11 bases in between. The germline CDR1 and CDR2 sequences are MNHEY and SVGEGT. The CDR3 here is CASSYPTIRIQYF. The CDR3 nucleotides read TGTGCCAGCAGTTACCCGACAATTCGCATTCAGTACTTC.

The rearrangement links TRBV20-1 to TRBJ2-1, with TRBD1 identical over 7 bases. Germline V CDR1 and CDR2: DFQATT, SNEGSKA (reference sequence). The V and J ends lost 4 bases and 0 bases, in that order; junction bases with no gene match: 12. This CDR3 region has 17 residues. The CDR3, as DNA: TGCAGTGCTATAGACAGGGTAGGGGCCTTCTCCTACAATGAGCAGTTCTTC. This codes for CSAIDRVGAFSYNEQFF.

The chain links TRBV6-5 to TRBJ2-2; a weak D match, TRBD2 (5 bases). The germline V and J ends were trimmed by 7 bases and 8 bases, with 14 bases remaining between them. Germline CDR1 MNHEY, CDR2 SVGAGI. This CDR3 spans 13 amino acids. CDR3 DNA sequence: TGTGCCAGCACACAAACTAGACGAGGGGAGCTGTTTTTT. Translating it yields CASTQTRRGELFF.

The V and J genes are TRBV4-1 and TRBJ1-5; TRBD1 aligns across 9 bases. Germline CDR1 is MGHRA and CDR2 is YSYEKL. The CDR3 contains 16 residues. The V and J ends lost 0 bases and 7 bases, in that order; junction bases with no gene match: 7. The CDR3 DNA sequence: TGCGCCAGCAGCCAAGATCCCGGGACAGGGAACCAGCCCCAGCATTTT. It translates to CASSQDPGTGNQPQHF.

The V gene is TRBV28, the J gene TRBJ1-1; D gene ambiguous. CDR3 length equals 18 residues. V lost 3 bases and J 1 base, leaving 21 bases between the germline ends. Germline V gene data show CDR1 as MDHEN and CDR2 as SYDVKM. The CDR3 here is CASSFFVTDLSRNTEAFF. The CDR3 DNA follows: TGTGCCAGCAGTTTTTTTGTCACAGACCTGTCCCGGAACACTGAAGCTTTCTTT.

This clonotype was found many times. The V and J genes are TRBV7-6 and TRBJ1-1; D possibly corresponds to TRBD1 (5 bases). This CDR3 is 13 amino acids long. The V and J ends lost 2 bases and 7 bases respectively, with 11 bases between them. The germline CDR1 and CDR2 sequences are SGHVS and FNYEAQ. In nucleotides, the CDR3 is TGTGCCAGCAGCTTAACCAGGGAGGGTGAAGCTTTCTTT. Translating it yields CASSLTREGEAFF.

The chain combines TRBV6-8 with TRBJ2-2; a weak D match, TRBD2 (7 bases). CDR3 length: 18 amino acids. V lost 5 bases and J 0 bases, leaving 19 bases between the germline ends. Germline-derived CDR1 and CDR2 are MNHGY and SAAAGT. In DNA form, the CDR3 reads TGTGCCAGCAGTGTCCGGTCAGGGGACTATTCGAACACCGGGGAGCTGTTTTTT. Translating it yields CASSVRSGDYSNTGELFF.

This clonotype has just one count. The chain carries TRBV6-2 or TRBV6-3 and TRBJ2-2, with TRBD2 matching 9 bases. With 8 bases clipped from V and 4 bases from J, the junction kept 8 bases outside the gene matches. Germline V gene lookup returns CDR1 MNHEY and CDR2 SVGEGT. The CDR3 is 15 amino acids. The CDR3 loop reads CASSSVAGVTGELFF. In nucleotides, the CDR3 is TGTGCCAGCTCCTCCGTAGCGGGAGTCACCGGGGAGCTGTTTTTT.

This clonotype was seen ten or more times. The chain combines TRBV11-3 with TRBJ2-2, with D unresolved. Germline lookup yields CDR1 SGHNT and CDR2 YENEEA. This CDR3 is 14 amino acids long. V was pared by 7 bases and J by 2 bases, with 11 bases between. CDR3 region: CASKGGVNTGELFF. The CDR3, as DNA: TGTGCCAGCAAGGGCGGAGTAAACACCGGGGAGCTGTTTTTT.

A word on this clonotype: A read error may be the cause here, since a much bigger clone is one base away. The chain couples TRBV7-9 to TRBJ1-1; D uncertain. V was shortened by 1 base and J by 0 bases, with 6 bases between the two germline ends. Per germline, CDR1 SEHNR and CDR2 FQNEAQ (reference sequence). This CDR3 is built from 14 residues. The CDR3 DNA reads as TGTGCCAGCAGCTTAGGCTCACTGAACACTGAAGCTTTCTTT. It codes for CASSLGSLNTEAFF. The whole variable domain, remainder taken from reference TRBV7-9 and TRBJ1-1, is DTGVSQNPRHKITKRGQNVTFRCDPISEHNRLYWYRQTLGQGPEFLTYFQNEAQLEKSRLLSDRFSAERPKGSFSTLEIQRTEQGDSAMYLCASSLGSLNTEAFFGQGTRLTVV.

CDR3 sequence reads: CASSLASTSPLHF. The CDR3 nucleotides are TGTGCCAGCAGCTTAGCGTCAACATCACCCCTCCACTTT. The chain is built from TRBV11-2 and TRBJ1-6; D is unresolved. Trimming pared 1 base from V and 10 bases from J, leaving 8 bases between. This CDR3 region has 13 residues. CDR1 is SGHAT and CDR2 is FQNNGV in the germline V gene. Complete variable domain (other parts from reference TRBV11-2 and TRBJ1-6): EAGVAQSPRYKIIEKRQSVAFWCNPISGHATLYWYQQILGQGPKLLIQFQNNGVVDDSQLPKDRFSAERLKGVDSTLKIQPAKLEDSAVYLCASSLASTSPLHFGNGTRLTVT.

This clonotype has ten or more counts. The rearrangement uses TRBV12-3 or TRBV12-4 and TRBJ2-7; 8 bases fit TRBD2. The V gene end was trimmed by 2 bases and the J gene end by 7 bases; junction bases not matched to a gene: 7. CDR3 size: 14 residues. In DNA, the CDR3 is TGTGCCAGCAGTTTACGGGGGGGAGCGGAAGAGCAGTACTTC. It yields the protein CASSLRGGAEEQYF.

The chain couples TRBV10-3 to TRBJ2-6, with a weak D call TRBD2 (5 bases). Deletions cut 7 bases from V and 0 bases from J, with 16 bases between. Germline CDR1 ENHRY, CDR2 SYGVKD. This CDR3 region has 17 residues. Written as DNA, the CDR3 is TGTGCCATCACCTCCGACGGACTTTCCTCTGGGGCCAACGTCCTGACTTTC. Encoded protein: CAITSDGLSSGANVLTF.

A single count supports this clonotype. Its ends do not fully match the called genes, so a read error is possible. This chain joins TRBV7-3 and TRBJ1-1; D gene unclear. Germline CDR1 is SGHTA and CDR2 is FQGTGA. This CDR3 is built from 16 residues. The CDR3 spells CASSSRTGLLNTGAFF. CDR3 nucleotides: TGTGCCAGCAGCTCCCGAACCGGACTCTTGAACACTGGAGCTTTCTTT.

The table lists this clonotype with a few counts. The chain recombines TRBV19 with TRBJ1-1; 9 bases are shared with TRBD1. CDR1 and CDR2 (germline): LNHDA, SQIVND (reference sequence). With 7 bases clipped from V and 5 bases from J, the junction kept 11 bases outside the gene matches. The CDR3 covers 15 residues. The CDR3: CASMGPGQGGTEAFF. CDR3 DNA sequence: TGTGCCAGTATGGGACCGGGACAGGGAGGAACTGAAGCTTTCTTT.

The table lists this clonotype with a few counts. This rearrangement joins TRBV28 to TRBJ1-5; D is perhaps TRBD1 (6 bases). V was clipped by 5 bases and J by 5 bases, with 13 bases between them. The CDR3 is 14 residues long. Germline CDR1 and CDR2: MDHEN and SYDVKM. This CDR3 reads CASSMDRFYQPQHF. The CDR3 region has the DNA TGTGCCAGCAGTATGGACAGATTTTATCAGCCCCAGCATTTT.